The 9 T cell receptor beta chains given below trace back to one sample, sequenced in a study of blood T cell repertoires in COVID-19. The method was immunoSEQ multiplex PCR; TCRdb's version includes in-frame clones alone and lacks a portion of them. The sample has several thousand clones, roughly nine tenths seen once; the top ten hold 8.5%. The specimen sequenced was peripheral blood. Source of these receptors: a human donor in a cohort sampled during active COVID-19. The donor label of this sample is uncertain.

The chain combines TRBV7-3 with TRBJ2-5, with D perhaps TRBD2 (5 bases). This CDR3 contains 13 residues. Germline loops: CDR1 SGHTA, CDR2 FQGTGA. V lost 3 bases, J lost 5 bases, and 10 bases lay in between. CDR3 sequence reads: CASSFGVGETQYF. CDR3 in DNA: TGTGCCAGCAGCTTCGGGGTTGGGGAGACCCAGTACTTC.

This chain joins TRBV4-2 and TRBJ2-2; 13 nucleotides align to TRBD2. V was clipped by 4 bases and J by 5 bases; unmatched bases: 10. There are 18 residues in the CDR3. CDR1 and CDR2 from the germline V gene are LGHNA and YNFKEQ. The CDR3 sequence: CASSLTSGRALGTGELFF. CDR3 bases: TGTGCCAGCAGCCTTACTAGCGGGAGGGCCCTCGGTACCGGGGAGCTGTTTTTT.

This rearrangement joins TRBV6-5 to TRBJ1-1, with D tentatively TRBD1 (6 bases). This CDR3 spans 16 amino acids. V was pared by 4 bases and J by 4 bases, with 19 bases between. Germline V gene lookup returns CDR1 MNHEY and CDR2 SVGAGI. DNA of the CDR3: TGTGCCAGCAGTTCCCTCGGGGGGGCGAGGGGCACTGAAGCTTTCTTT. This codes for CASSSLGGARGTEAFF.

The chain carries TRBV6-6 and TRBJ2-5; possible D gene TRBD1, 6 bases. The ends were cut back, 4 bases at V and 4 bases at J, with 7 bases in the middle. CDR1 MNHNY and CDR2 SVGAGI come from the germline V gene (reference sequence). CDR3 length: 12 residues. Here the CDR3 DNA reads TGTGCCAGCAGTTTCAGGGGAGAGACCCAGTACTTC. Its translation: CASSFRGETQYF.

There are a few counts of this clone. The chain is built from TRBV4-2 and TRBJ1-3; a possible D gene is TRBD1 (5 bases). The CDR3 extends over 16 amino acids. The germline CDR1 and CDR2 sequences are LGHNA and YNFKEQ. The V end was cut by 0 bases, the J end by 4 bases, with 13 bases between. CDR3: CASSQELGGGGNTIYF. In DNA, the CDR3 is TGTGCCAGCAGCCAAGAATTGGGGGGAGGCGGAAACACCATATATTTT.

V usage is TRBV5-1 and J usage is TRBJ2-7; 8 nucleotides match TRBD1. Trimming took 0 bases from V and 5 from J; bases not matched to a gene: 4. Germline assignment: CDR1 SGHRS and CDR2 YFSETQ. There are 14 residues in the CDR3. CDR3 DNA: TGCGCCAGCAGCTTGGTCAGGGGGCGGGACGAGCAGTACTTC. Its protein product is CASSLVRGRDEQYF.

In its sample, this clone was seen once. V and J are TRBV5-1 and TRBJ1-1; D is ambiguous. The germline gives CDR1 SGHRS, CDR2 YFSETQ. This CDR3 spans 15 amino acids. The germline V and J ends were trimmed by 3 bases and 0 bases, with 12 bases remaining between them. CDR3 sequence (DNA): TGCGCCAGCAGCTCTCCGGACGGGATGAACACTGAAGCTTTCTTT. Amino acids: CASSSPDGMNTEAFF. Full variable domain (remainder filled in from reference TRBV5-1 and TRBJ1-1): KAGVTQTPRYLIKTRGQQVTLSCSPISGHRSVSWYQQTPGQGLQFLFEYFSETQRNKGNFPGRFSGRQFSNSRSEMNVSTLELGDSALYLCASSSPDGMNTEAFFGQGTRLTVV.

This chain uses TRBV2 with TRBJ2-5; the match to TRBD1 covers 7 bases. This CDR3 region has 13 residues. Germline V gene lookup returns CDR1 SNHLY and CDR2 FYNNEI. J was trimmed by 2 bases and V by 8 bases; bases with no gene match: 5. CDR3 amino acids: CASGYRGQETQYF. The CDR3, as DNA: TGTGCCAGCGGCTACAGGGGACAAGAGACCCAGTACTTC.

V gene TRBV6-5 combines with J gene TRBJ2-7; 7 nucleotides match TRBD1. V was pared by 5 bases and J by 3 bases, with 7 bases of the junction left unmatched. The CDR3 covers 14 residues. Germline-derived CDR1 and CDR2 are MNHEY and SVGAGI. CDR3 region: CASSTHRGSYEQYF. CDR3 in DNA: TGTGCCAGCAGTACTCACAGGGGAAGCTACGAGCAGTACTTC.